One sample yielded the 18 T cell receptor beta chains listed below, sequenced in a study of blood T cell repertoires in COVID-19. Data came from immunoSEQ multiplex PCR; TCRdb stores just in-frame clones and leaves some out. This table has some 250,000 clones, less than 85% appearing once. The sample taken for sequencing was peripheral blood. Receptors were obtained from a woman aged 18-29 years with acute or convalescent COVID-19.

CDR3 coding DNA: TGCAGCGTTGAACCTCGGGGGGAGCGAAGGGCAGATACGCAGTATTTT. This sequence encodes CSVEPRGERRADTQYF. The chain employs TRBV29-1 and TRBJ2-3; the match to TRBD2 covers 7 bases. Germline CDR1 reads SQVTM; CDR2 reads ANQGSEA. The J segment lost 4 bases and the V segment lost 2 bases, leaving 12 bases of the junction unmatched. CDR3 length: 16 residues.

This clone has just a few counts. Here the CDR3 DNA reads TGCAGCTCTAGGACTAGCGGGAGCTACAATGAGCAGTTCTTC. It yields the protein CSSRTSGSYNEQFF. The chain is built from TRBV29-1 and TRBJ2-1; TRBD2 aligns across 13 bases. Losses at the gene ends were 8 bases for V and 3 bases for J; bases not matched to a gene: 4. CDR3 length: 14 residues. In germline, CDR1 is SQVTM, CDR2 ANQGSEA.

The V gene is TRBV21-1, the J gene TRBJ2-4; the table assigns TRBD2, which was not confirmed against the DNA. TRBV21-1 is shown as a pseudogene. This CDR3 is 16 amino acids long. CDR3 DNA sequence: TGTGCCAGCAGCAAACGGGCGGGAGGCCATCAAAACATTCAGTACTTC. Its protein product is CASSKRAGGHQNIQYF.

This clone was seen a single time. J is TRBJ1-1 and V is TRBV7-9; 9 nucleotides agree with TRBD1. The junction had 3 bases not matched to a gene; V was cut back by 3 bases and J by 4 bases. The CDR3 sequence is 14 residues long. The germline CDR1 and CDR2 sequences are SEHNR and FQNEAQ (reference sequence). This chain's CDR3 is CASSFGQGSTEAFF. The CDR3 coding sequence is TGTGCCAGCAGCTTCGGACAGGGGAGCACTGAAGCTTTCTTT.

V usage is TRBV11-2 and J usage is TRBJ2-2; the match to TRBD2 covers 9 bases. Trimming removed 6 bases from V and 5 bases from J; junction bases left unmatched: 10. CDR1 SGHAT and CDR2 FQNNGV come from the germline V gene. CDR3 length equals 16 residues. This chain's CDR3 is CASRSGTSSRTGELFF. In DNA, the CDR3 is TGTGCCAGCAGAAGCGGGACTAGCTCGAGAACCGGGGAGCTGTTTTTT.

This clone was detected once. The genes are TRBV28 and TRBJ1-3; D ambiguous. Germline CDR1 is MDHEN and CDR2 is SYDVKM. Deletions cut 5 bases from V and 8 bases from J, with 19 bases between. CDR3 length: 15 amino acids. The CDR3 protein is CASSPAGSRGDTIYF. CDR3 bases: TGTGCCAGCAGTCCGGCCGGATCCCGAGGTGACACCATATATTTT.

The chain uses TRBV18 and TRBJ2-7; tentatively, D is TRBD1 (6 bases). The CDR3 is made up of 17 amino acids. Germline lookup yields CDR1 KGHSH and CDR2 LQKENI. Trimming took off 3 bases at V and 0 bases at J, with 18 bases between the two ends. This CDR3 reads CASSPQGLQGSSYEQYF. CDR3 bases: TGTGCCAGCTCACCGCAGGGGTTGCAGGGGTCCTCCTACGAGCAGTACTTC. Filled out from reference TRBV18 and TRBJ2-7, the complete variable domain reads NAGVMQNPRHLVRRRGQEARLRCSPMKGHSHVYWYRQLPEEGLKFMVYLQKENIIDESGMPKERFSAEFPKEGPSILRIQQVVRGDSAAYFCASSPQGLQGSSYEQYFGPGTRLTVT.

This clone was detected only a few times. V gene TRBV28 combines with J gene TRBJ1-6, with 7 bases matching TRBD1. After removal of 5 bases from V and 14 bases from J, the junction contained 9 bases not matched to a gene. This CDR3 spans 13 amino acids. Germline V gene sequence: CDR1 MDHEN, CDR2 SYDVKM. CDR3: CASSPRQGPALHF. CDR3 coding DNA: TGTGCCAGCAGTCCCCGACAGGGCCCAGCCCTCCACTTT.

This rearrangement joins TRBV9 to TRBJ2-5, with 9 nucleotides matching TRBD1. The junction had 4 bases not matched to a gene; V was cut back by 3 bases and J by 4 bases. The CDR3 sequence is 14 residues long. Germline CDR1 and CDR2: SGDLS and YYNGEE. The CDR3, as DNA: TGTGCCAGCAGCGGAGGGACAGGGCTAGAGACCCAGTACTTC. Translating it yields CASSGGTGLETQYF.

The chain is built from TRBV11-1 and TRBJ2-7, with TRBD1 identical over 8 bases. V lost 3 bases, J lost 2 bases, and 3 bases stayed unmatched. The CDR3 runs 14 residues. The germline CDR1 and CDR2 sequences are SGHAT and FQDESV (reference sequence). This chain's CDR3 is CASSFETGAYEQYF. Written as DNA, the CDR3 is TGTGCCAGCAGCTTCGAGACAGGGGCCTACGAGCAGTACTTC.

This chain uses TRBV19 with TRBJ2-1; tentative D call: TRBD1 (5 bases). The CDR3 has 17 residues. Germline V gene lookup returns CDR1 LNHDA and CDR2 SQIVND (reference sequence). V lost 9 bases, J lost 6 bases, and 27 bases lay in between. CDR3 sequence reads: CASQTRGRSGWLNEQFF. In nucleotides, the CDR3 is TGTGCCAGCCAGACAAGGGGCCGCTCTGGTTGGCTCAATGAGCAGTTCTTC.

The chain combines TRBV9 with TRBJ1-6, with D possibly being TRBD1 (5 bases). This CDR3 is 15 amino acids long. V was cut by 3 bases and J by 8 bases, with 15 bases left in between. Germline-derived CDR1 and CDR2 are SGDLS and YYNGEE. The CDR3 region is CASSAPGQGDSPLHF. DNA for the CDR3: TGTGCCAGCAGCGCCCCCGGCCAGGGCGATTCACCCCTCCACTTT.

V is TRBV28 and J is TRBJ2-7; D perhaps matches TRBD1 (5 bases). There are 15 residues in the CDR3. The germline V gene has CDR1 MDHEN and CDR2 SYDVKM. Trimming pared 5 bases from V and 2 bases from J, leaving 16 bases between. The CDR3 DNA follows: TGTGCCAGCAGTCATGGGGCGTGGGCAGCCTACGAGCAGTACTTC. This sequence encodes CASSHGAWAAYEQYF.

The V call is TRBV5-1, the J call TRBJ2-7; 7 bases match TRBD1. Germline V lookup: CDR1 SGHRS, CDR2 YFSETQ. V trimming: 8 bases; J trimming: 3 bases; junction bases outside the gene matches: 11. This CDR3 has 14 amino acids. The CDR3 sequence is CASTAPGQSYEQYF. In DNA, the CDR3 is TGCGCCAGTACTGCTCCGGGACAGAGCTACGAGCAGTACTTC. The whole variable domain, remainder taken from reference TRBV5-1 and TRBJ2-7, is KAGVTQTPRYLIKTRGQQVTLSCSPISGHRSVSWYQQTPGQGLQFLFEYFSETQRNKGNFPGRFSGRQFSNSRSEMNVSTLELGDSALYLCASTAPGQSYEQYFGPGTRLTVT.

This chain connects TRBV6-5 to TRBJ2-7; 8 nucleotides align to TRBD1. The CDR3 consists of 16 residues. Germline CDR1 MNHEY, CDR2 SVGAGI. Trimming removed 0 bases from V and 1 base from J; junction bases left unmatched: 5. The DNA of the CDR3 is TGTGCCAGCAGTTACTCCGCAGGGGGCACATCCTACGAGCAGTACTTC. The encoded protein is CASSYSAGGTSYEQYF.

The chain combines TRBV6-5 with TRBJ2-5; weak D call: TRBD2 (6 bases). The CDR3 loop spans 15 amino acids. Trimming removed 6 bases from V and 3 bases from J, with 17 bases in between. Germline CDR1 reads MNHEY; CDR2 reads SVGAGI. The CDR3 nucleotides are TGTGCCAGCAGGGGTAGGAGGGCCGGGAAAGAGACCCAGTACTTC. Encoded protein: CASRGRRAGKETQYF.

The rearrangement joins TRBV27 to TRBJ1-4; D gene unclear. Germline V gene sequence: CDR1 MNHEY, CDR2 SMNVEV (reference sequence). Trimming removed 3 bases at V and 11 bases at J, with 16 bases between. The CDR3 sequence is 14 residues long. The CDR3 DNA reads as TGTGCCAGCAGTTTCTCCTGGGAGAAGGGCAAACTGTTTTTT. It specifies CASSFSWEKGKLFF.

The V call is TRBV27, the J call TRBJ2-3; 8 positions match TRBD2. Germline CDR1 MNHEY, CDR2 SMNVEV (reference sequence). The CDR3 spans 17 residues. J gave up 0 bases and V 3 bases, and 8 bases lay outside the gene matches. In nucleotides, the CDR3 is TGTGCCAGCAGTTTGCTGGAGGCTAGCGGGAGCACAGATACGCAGTATTTT. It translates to CASSLLEASGSTDTQYF.